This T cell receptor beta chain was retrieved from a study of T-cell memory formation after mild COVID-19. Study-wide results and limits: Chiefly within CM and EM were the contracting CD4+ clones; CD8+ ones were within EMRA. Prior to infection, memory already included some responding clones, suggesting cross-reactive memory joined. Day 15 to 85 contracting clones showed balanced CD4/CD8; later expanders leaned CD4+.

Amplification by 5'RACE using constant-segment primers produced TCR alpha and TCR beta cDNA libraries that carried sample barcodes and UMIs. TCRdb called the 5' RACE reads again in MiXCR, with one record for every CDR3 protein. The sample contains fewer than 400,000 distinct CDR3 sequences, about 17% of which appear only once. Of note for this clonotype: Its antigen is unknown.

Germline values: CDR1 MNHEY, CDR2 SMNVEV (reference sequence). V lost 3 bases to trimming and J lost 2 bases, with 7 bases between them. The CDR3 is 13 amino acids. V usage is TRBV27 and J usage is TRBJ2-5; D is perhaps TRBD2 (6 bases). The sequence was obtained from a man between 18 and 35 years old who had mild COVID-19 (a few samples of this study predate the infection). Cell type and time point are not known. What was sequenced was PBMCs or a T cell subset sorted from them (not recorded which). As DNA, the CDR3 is TGTGCCAGCAGTTTCCGGGAGCAAGAGACCCAGTACTTC. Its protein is CASSFREQETQYF.